This T cell receptor (beta chain) comes out of a study of response to subunit inactivated influenza vaccine. Findings and caveats of the study: The authors suggested that every seasonal influenza vaccination recruits few new T cells.

This clonotype showed up just a few times. The antigen remains unidentified. TCRdb used MiXCR to reprocess the RT-PCR reads, holding one entry per CDR3 protein. The sample has hundreds of thousands of distinct CDR3 sequences; less than 20% are singletons. The clonotype originates from a man aged 50-59 years who received an inactivated influenza vaccine. The sequenced sample was PBMCs from blood, obtained less than 13 days after vaccination.

CDR3 residues: CASSDPGGAHGNTIYF. The CDR3 nucleotides read TGTGCCAGCAGTGACCCCGGGGGGGCCCATGGAAACACCATATATTTT. This chain connects TRBV6-1 to TRBJ1-3; a possible D gene is TRBD1 (6 bases). The CDR3 runs 16 residues. V dropped 3 bases and J dropped 3 bases, with 15 bases sitting between them. Per the germline V gene, CDR1 is MNHNS and CDR2 is SASEGT.